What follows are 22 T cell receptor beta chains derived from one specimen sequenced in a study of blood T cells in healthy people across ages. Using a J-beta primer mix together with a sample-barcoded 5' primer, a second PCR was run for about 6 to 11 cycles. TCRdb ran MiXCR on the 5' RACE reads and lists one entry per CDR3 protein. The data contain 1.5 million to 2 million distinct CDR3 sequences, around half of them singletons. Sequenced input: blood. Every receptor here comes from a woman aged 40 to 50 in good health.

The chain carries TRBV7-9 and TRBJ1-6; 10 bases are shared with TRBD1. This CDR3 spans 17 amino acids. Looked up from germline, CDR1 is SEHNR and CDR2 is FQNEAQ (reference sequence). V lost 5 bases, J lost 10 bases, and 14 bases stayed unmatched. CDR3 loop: CASSGTPPGQGQSPLHF. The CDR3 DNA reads TGTGCCAGCAGCGGTACTCCTCCGGGACAGGGGCAGTCACCCCTCCACTTT.

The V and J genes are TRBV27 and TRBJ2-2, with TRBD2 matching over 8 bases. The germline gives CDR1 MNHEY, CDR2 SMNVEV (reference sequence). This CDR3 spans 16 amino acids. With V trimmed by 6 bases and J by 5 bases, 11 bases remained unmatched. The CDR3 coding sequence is TGTGCCAGCAGGGAACTAGCGGTAGATTCTACCGGGGAGCTGTTTTTT. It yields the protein CASRELAVDSTGELFF.

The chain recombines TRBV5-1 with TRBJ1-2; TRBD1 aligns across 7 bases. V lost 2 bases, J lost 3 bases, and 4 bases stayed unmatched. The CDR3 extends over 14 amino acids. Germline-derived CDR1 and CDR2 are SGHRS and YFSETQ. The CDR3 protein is CASSLTGDDYGYTF. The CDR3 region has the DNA TGCGCCAGCAGCTTAACAGGGGATGACTATGGCTACACCTTC.

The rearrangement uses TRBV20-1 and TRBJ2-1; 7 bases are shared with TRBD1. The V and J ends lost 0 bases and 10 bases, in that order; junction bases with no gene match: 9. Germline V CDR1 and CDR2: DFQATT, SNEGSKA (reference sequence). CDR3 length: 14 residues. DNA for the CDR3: TGCAGTGCTAGAGAACCGGCGACAGGGCCGGAGCAGTTCTTC. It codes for CSAREPATGPEQFF.

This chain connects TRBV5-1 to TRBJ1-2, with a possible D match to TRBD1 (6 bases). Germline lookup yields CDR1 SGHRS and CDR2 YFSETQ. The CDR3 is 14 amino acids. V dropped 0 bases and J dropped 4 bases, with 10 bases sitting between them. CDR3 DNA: TGCGCCAGCAGCTTGGCCGGGACACTCTATGGCTACACCTTC. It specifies CASSLAGTLYGYTF.

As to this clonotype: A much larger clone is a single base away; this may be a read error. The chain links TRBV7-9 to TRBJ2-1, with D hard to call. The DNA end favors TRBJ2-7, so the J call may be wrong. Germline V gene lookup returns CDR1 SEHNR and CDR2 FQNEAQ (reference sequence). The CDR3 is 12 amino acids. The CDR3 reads CASSPFYNEQYF. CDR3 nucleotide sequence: TGTGCCAGCAGCCCTTTTTACAATGAGCAGTACTTC.

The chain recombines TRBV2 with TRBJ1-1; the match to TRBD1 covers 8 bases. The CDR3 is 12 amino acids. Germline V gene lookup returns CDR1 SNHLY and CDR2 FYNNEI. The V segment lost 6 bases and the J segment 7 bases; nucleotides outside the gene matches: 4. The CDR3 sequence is CASRQGAIEAFF. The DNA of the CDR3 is TGTGCCAGCAGGCAGGGGGCGATTGAAGCTTTCTTT.

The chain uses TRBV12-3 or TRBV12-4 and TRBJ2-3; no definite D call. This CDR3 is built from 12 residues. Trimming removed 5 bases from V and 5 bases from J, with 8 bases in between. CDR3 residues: CASSSFVDTQYF. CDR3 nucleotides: TGTGCCAGCAGTAGTTTCGTAGATACGCAGTATTTT.

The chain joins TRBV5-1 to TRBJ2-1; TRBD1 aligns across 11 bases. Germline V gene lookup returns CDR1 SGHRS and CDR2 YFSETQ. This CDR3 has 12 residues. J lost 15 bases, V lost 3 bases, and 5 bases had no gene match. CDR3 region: CASSSGQGALFF. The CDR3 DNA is TGCGCCAGCAGCTCTGGACAGGGGGCACTGTTCTTC.

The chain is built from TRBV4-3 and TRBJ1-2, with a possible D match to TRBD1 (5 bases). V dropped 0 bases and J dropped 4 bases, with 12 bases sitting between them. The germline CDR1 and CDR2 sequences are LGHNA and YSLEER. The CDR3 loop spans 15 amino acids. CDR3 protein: CASSQDSRGSYGYTF. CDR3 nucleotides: TGCGCCAGCAGCCAAGATTCGCGGGGGAGCTATGGCTACACCTTC.

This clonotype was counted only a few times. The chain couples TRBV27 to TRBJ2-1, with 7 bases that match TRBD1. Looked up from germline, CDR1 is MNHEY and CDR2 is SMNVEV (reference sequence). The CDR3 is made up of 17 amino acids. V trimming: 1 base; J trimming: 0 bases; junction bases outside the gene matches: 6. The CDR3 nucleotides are TGTGCCAGCAGTTTATTTACAGGGGCGAGCTCCTACAATGAGCAGTTCTTC. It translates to CASSLFTGASSYNEQFF.

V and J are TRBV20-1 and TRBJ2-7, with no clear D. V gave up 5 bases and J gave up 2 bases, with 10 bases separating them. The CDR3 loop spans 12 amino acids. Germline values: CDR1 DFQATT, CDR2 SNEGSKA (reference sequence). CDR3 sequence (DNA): TGCAGTGCTGTCTTTTATCCCTACGAGCAGTACTTC. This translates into CSAVFYPYEQYF.

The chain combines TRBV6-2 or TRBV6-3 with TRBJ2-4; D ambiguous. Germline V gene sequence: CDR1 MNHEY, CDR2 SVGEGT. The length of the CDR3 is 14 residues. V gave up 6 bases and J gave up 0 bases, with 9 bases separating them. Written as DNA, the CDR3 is TGTGCCAGCAGACCGCAAGTAGCCAAAAACATTCAGTACTTC. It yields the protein CASRPQVAKNIQYF.

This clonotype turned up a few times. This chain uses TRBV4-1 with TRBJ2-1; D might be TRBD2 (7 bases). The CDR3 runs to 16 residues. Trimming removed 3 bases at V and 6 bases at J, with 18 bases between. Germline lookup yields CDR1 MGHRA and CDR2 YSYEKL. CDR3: CASSHVGGGRLNEQFF. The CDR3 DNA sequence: TGCGCCAGCAGCCATGTAGGCGGGGGCCGGCTCAATGAGCAGTTCTTC.

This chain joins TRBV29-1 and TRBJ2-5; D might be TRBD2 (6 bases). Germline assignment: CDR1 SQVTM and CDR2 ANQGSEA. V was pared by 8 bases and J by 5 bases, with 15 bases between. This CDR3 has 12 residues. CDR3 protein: CSLTVAGETQYF. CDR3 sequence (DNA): TGCAGCCTCACAGTGGCGGGGGAGACCCAGTACTTC.

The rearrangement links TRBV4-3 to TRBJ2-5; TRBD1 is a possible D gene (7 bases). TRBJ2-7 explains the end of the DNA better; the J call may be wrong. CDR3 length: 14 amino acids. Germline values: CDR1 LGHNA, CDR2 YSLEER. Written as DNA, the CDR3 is TGCGCCGGCGGCCGTTCGGCAGGGGGGTACGAGCAGTACTTC. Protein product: CAGGRSAGGYEQYF.

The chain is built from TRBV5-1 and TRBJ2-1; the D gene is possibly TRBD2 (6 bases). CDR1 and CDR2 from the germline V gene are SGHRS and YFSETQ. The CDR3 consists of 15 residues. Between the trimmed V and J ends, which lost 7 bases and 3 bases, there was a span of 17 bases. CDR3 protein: CASFTSFGNYNEQFF. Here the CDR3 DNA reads TGCGCCAGCTTTACTAGCTTTGGGAACTACAATGAGCAGTTCTTC.

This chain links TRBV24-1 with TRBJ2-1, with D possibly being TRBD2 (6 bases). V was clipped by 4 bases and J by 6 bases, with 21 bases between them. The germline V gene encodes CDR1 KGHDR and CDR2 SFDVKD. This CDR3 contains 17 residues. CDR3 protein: CATSDQRSVRGGNEQFF. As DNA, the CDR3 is TGTGCCACCAGTGACCAACGATCGGTGAGGGGAGGCAATGAGCAGTTCTTC.

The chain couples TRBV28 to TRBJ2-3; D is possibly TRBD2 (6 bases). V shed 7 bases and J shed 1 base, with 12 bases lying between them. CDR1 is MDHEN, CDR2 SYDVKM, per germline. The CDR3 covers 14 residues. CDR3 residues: CASTWGDRTDTQYF. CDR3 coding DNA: TGTGCCAGCACCTGGGGGGACCGCACAGATACGCAGTATTTT.

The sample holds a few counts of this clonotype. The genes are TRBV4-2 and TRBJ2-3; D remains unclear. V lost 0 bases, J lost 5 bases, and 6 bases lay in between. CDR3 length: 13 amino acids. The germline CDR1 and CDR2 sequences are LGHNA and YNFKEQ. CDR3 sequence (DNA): TGTGCCAGCAGCCAAGACTCCCGAGATACGCAGTATTTT. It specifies CASSQDSRDTQYF.

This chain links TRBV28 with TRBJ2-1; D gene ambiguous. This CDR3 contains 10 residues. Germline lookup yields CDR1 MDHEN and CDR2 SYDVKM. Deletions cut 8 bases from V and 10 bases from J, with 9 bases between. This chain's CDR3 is CASPPREQFF. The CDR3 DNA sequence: TGTGCCAGCCCACCGCGAGAGCAGTTCTTC.

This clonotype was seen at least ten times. CDR3 DNA: TGCGCCAGCAGCCAACTAGCGGGGGGGGATGAGCAGTTCTTC. Translating it yields CASSQLAGGDEQFF. This chain uses TRBV4-3 with TRBJ2-1, with 12 bases fitting TRBD2. The CDR3 is 14 residues long. Per germline, CDR1 LGHNA and CDR2 YSLEER. The V gene end was trimmed by 2 bases and the J gene end by 8 bases; junction bases not matched to a gene: 1.